These 10 T cell receptor beta chains were sequenced from one sample in a study of T cell repertoires in cytomegalovirus infection. TCRdb redid the calling of the reads with MiXCR, one entry per CDR3 protein. Of roughly 860,000 distinct CDR3 sequences listed, around a third are singletons. These TCRs are of unknown antigen specificity. Sequences were derived from cultured CD8+ T cells from PBMCs, sampled from culture after CMV antigen stimulation. These receptors originate from a human donor in good health (CMV status not recorded). Some clones in this sample may be carry-over from other donors' samples.

The rearrangement uses TRBV28 and TRBJ2-3; weak D call: TRBD2 (6 bases). V dropped 7 bases and J dropped 3 bases, with 20 bases sitting between them. The CDR3 totals 16 residues. Germline values: CDR1 MDHEN, CDR2 SYDVKM. CDR3 amino acids: CASTRPREESTDTQYF. CDR3 nucleotides: TGTGCCAGCACACGTCCCAGGGAGGAGAGTACAGATACGCAGTATTTT.

There are a few counts of this clonotype. The chain carries TRBV4-2 and TRBJ2-2; 9 bases match TRBD1. The CDR3 has 15 amino acids. J lost 6 bases, V lost 5 bases, and 7 bases had no gene match. CDR1 and CDR2 (germline): LGHNA, YNFKEQ. In DNA, the CDR3 is TGTGCCAGCAGCGAAAGAGGACAGGGGCCCGGGGAGCTGTTTTTT. Translated: CASSERGQGPGELFF.

This clonotype has just one count. A single base separates this from a much larger clone, so it may be a read error. CDR3 in amino acids: CANSLPHGLAGDTGELFF. CDR3 coding DNA: TGTGCCAACAGCTTACCCCACGGACTAGCGGGGGACACCGGGGAGCTGTTTTTT. V and J are TRBV7-9 and TRBJ2-2, with 13 bases matching TRBD2. The germline CDR1 and CDR2 sequences are SEHNR and FQNEAQ (reference sequence). The CDR3 covers 18 residues.

This clonotype was seen more than once but under ten times. This chain uses TRBV7-2 with TRBJ2-3; TRBD2 might be the D (7 bases). Germline V gives CDR1 SGHTA, CDR2 FQGNSA. The CDR3 is made up of 15 amino acids. The V end lost 4 bases, the J end lost 3 bases, and 14 bases lay between the germline ends. The CDR3 protein is CASSSVEGGTDTQYF. CDR3 DNA sequence: TGTGCCAGCAGCTCCGTGGAGGGGGGGACAGATACGCAGTATTTT.

The gene calls are TRBV11-1 and TRBJ1-1; 8 bases are a match to TRBD1. In germline, CDR1 is SGHAT, CDR2 FQDESV (reference sequence). The V segment lost 1 base and the J segment 2 bases; nucleotides outside the gene matches: 6. This CDR3 is 16 amino acids long. The CDR3 DNA is TGTGCCAGCAGCTTAGACTGGACAGGGTTAAACACTGAAGCTTTCTTT. Protein: CASSLDWTGLNTEAFF.

This clonotype showed up many times. The chain couples TRBV7-9 to TRBJ2-2; D is possibly TRBD2 (6 bases). Trimming cost V 5 bases and J 7 bases, with 8 bases left between them. CDR1 and CDR2 (germline): SEHNR, FQNEAQ (reference sequence). The CDR3 runs to 12 residues. The CDR3 DNA follows: TGTGCCAGCAGCCGGCGGGGCGGGGAGCTGTTTTTT. Translated: CASSRRGGELFF.

The chain joins TRBV27 to TRBJ2-7; the match to TRBD1 covers 9 bases. V was clipped by 2 bases and J by 2 bases; unmatched bases: 4. The germline V gene has CDR1 MNHEY and CDR2 SMNVEV (reference sequence). There are 15 residues in the CDR3. Here the CDR3 reads CASSLRQGGAYEQYV. The CDR3 DNA reads as TGTGCCAGCAGTTTACGACAGGGGGGTGCCTACGAGCAGTACGTC.

The rearrangement uses TRBV7-9 and TRBJ2-3; 7 bases map to TRBD1. CDR1 SEHNR and CDR2 FQNEAQ come from the germline V gene (reference sequence). CDR3 length: 15 amino acids. V gave up 6 bases and J gave up 3 bases; unmatched junction bases: 9. CDR3 coding DNA: TGTGCCAGCAGTCCGACAGGGCGATCAACAGATACGCAGTATTTT. Residues: CASSPTGRSTDTQYF.

The chain has TRBV5-6 and TRBJ2-1; 9 bases are shared with TRBD2. V gave up 4 bases and J gave up 0 bases; unmatched junction bases: 11. The length of the CDR3 is 18 residues. CDR1 and CDR2 from the germline V gene are SGHDT and YYEEEE. DNA for the CDR3: TGTGCCAGCAGCAGCACTAGCGGGTCCTCGAGCTCCTACAATGAGCAGTTCTTC. Its translation: CASSSTSGSSSSYNEQFF.

This clonotype was recorded many times. This chain connects TRBV7-9 to TRBJ1-1, with D possibly TRBD1 on 6 matching bases. The ends were cut back, 3 bases at V and 6 bases at J, with 14 bases in the middle. This CDR3 contains 14 residues. Germline CDR1 and CDR2: SEHNR and FQNEAQ (reference sequence). CDR3: CASSLGAGGSEAFF. The CDR3 DNA reads as TGTGCCAGCAGCTTGGGGGCAGGAGGTTCTGAAGCTTTCTTT.